A single sample is the source of the 2 T cell receptor beta chains below, sequenced in a study of OX40 agonist ivuxolimab in advanced cancers. The data were produced by immunoSEQ multiplex PCR, yet TCRdb's version contains in-frame clones alone and is incomplete. Altogether about 42,000 clones are present, approximately 90% being singletons, with the ten largest covering 4.5% to 6%. This specimen consisted of CD4+ or CD8+ T cells sorted from blood, obtained in a trial of the OX40 agonist ivuxolimab. The receptors here all came from an adult with an advanced solid tumor such as melanoma, head and neck, liver or kidney cancer.

This clone occurred once. The chain couples TRBV19 to TRBJ2-1; possibly TRBD2 for D (7 bases). CDR3 length equals 15 residues. The V end was cut by 6 bases, the J end by 7 bases, with 19 bases between. CDR1 and CDR2 from the germline V gene are LNHDA and SQIVND (reference sequence). For the CDR3, the DNA is TGTGCCAGTAGCCCGCTGGGGGGGCAATGGAATGAGCAGTTCTTC. This encodes CASSPLGGQWNEQFF.

This chain links TRBV5-4 with TRBJ2-5, with a possible D match to TRBD1 (7 bases). The CDR3 has 13 residues. Trimming removed 5 bases at V and 5 bases at J, with 13 bases between. Per the germline V gene, CDR1 is SGHNT and CDR2 is YYREEE (reference sequence). CDR3 sequence: CASRTPGGETQYF. For the CDR3, the DNA is TGTGCCAGCAGGACCCCAGGGGGGGAGACCCAGTACTTC.